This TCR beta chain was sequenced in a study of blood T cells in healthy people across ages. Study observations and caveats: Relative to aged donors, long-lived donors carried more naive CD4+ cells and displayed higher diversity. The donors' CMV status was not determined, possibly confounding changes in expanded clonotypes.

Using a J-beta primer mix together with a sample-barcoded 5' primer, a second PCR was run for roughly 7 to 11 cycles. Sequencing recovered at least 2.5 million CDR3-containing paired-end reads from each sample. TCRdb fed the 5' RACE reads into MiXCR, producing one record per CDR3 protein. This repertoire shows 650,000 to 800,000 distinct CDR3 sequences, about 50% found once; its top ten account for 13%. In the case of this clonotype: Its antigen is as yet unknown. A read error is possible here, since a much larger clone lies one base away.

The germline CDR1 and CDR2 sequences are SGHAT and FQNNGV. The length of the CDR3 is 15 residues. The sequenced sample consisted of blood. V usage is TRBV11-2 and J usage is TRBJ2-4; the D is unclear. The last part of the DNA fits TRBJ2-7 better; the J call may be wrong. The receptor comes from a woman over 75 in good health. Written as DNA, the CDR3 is TGTGCCAGCAGCTGGTTCGGCAGCCGTACCTACGAGCAGTACTTC. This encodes CASSWFGSRTYEQYF.